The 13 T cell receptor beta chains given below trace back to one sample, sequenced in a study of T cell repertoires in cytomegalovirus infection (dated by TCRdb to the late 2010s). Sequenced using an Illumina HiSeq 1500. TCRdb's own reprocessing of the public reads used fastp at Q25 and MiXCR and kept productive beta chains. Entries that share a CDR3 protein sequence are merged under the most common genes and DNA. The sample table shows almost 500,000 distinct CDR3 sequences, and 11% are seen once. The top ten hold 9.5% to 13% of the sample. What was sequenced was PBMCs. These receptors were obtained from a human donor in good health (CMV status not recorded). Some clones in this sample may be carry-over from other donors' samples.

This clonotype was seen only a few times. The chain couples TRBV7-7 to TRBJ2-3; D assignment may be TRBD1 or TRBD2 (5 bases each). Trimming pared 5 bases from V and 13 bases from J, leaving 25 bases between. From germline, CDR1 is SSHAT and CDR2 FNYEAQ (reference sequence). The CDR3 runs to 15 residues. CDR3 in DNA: TGTGCCAGCAGCCCGGGGCGAACCACCCCTCAAGTTAAGTATTTT. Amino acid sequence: CASSPGRTTPQVKYF. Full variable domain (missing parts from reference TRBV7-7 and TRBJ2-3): GAGVSQSPRYKVTKRGQDVTLRCDPISSHATLYWYQQALGQGPEFLTYFNYEAQPDKSGLPSDRFSAERPEGSISTLTIQRTEQRDSAMYRCASSPGRTTPQVKYFGPGTRLTVL.

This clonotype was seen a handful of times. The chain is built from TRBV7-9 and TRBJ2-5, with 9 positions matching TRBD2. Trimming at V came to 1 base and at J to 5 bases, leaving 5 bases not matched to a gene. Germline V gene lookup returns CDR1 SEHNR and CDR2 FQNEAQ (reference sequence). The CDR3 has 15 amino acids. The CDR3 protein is CASSLVLAGLETQYF. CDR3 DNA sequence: TGTGCCAGCAGCTTAGTTCTAGCGGGACTGGAGACCCAGTACTTC.

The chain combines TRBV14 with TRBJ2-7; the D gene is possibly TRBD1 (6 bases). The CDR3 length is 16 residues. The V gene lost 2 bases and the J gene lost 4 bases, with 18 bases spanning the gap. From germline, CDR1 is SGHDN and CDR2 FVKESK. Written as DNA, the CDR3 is TGTGCCAGCAGCCAATCATCTACAGGGAGCCGGTACGAGCAGTACTTC. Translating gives CASSQSSTGSRYEQYF. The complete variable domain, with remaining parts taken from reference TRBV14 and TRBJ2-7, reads EAGVTQFPSHSVIEKGQTVTLRCDPISGHDNLYWYRRVMGKEIKFLLHFVKESKQDESGMPNNRFLAERTGGTYSTLKVQPAELEDSGVYFCASSQSSTGSRYEQYFGPGTRLTVT.

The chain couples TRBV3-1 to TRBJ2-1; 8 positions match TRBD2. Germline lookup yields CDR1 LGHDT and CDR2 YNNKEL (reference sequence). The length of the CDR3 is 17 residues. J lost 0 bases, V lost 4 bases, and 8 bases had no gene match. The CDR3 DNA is TGTGCCAGCAGCCGTTATCCCCGGGGGGGCTCCTACAATGAGCAGTTCTTC. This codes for CASSRYPRGGSYNEQFF.

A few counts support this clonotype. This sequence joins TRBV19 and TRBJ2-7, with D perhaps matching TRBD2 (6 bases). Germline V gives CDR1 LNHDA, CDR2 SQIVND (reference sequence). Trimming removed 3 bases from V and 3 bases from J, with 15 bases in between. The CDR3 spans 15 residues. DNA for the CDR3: TGTGCCAGTAGTATGTCGATAGCGGTGATCTACGAGCAGTACTTC. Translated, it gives CASSMSIAVIYEQYF.

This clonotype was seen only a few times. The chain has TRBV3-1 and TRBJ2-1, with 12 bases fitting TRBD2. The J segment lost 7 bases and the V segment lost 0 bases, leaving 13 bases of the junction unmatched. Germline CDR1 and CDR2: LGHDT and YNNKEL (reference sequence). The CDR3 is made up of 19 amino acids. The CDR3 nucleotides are TGTGCCAGCAGCCAAGATCGTGGACTAGCGGGGAAGAGAGGGAATGAGCAGTTCTTC. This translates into CASSQDRGLAGKRGNEQFF.

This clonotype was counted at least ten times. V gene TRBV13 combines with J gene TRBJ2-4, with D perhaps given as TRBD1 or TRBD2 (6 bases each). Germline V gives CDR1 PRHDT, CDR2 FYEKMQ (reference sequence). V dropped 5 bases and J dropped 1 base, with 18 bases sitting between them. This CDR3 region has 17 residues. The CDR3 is CASSQGFGGDAKNIQYF. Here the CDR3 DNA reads TGTGCCAGCAGCCAGGGGTTTGGAGGGGACGCCAAAAACATTCAGTACTTC.

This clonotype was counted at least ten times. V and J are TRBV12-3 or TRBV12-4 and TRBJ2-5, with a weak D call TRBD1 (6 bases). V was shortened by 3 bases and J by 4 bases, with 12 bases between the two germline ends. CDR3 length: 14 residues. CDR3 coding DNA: TGTGCCAGCAGTTTCCAGGGGTTGAGAGAGACCCAGTACTTC. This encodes CASSFQGLRETQYF.

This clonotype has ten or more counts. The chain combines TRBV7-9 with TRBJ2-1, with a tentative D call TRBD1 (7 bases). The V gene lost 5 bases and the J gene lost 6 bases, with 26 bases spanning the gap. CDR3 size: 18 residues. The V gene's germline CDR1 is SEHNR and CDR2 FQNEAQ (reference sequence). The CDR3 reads CASSAGQWKKTQPNEQFF. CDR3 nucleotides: TGTGCCAGCAGCGCGGGACAGTGGAAGAAGACTCAGCCCAATGAGCAGTTCTTC.

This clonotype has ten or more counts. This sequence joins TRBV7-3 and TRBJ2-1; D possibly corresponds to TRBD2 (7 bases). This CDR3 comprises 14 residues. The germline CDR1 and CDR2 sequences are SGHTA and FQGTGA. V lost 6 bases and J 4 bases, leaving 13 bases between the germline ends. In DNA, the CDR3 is TGTGCCAGCAGAAGGGGGGAGGGGTACAATGAGCAGTTCTTC. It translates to CASRRGEGYNEQFF.

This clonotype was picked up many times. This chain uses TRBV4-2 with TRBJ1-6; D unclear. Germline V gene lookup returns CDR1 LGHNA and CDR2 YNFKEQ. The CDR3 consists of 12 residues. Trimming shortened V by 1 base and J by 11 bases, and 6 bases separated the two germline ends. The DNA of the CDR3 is TGTGCCAGCAGCCAAGCCGATGCACCCCTCCACTTT. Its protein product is CASSQADAPLHF.

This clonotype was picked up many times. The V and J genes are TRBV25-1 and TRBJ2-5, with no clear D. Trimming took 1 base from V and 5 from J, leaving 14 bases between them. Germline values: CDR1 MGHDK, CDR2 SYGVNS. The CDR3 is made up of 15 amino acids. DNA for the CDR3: TGTGCCAGCAGTGAATCCGGTCCCCTCCGGGAGACCCAGTACTTC. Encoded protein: CASSESGPLRETQYF.

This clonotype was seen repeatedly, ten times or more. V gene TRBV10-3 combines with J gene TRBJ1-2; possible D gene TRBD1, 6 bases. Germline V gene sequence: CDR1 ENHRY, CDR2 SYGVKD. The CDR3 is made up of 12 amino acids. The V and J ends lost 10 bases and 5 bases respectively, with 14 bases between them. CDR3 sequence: CATAGTKYGYTF. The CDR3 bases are TGTGCCACCGCAGGGACAAAATATGGCTACACCTTC.